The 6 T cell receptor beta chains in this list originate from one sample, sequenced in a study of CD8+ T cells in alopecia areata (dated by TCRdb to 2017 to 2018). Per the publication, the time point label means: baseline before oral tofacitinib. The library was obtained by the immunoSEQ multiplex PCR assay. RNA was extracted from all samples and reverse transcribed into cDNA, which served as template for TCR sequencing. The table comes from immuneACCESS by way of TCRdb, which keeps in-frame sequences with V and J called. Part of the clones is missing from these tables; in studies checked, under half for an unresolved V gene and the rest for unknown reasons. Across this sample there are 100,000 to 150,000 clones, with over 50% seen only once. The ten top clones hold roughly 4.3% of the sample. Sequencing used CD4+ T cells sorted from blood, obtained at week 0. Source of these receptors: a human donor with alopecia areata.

The CDR3 DNA reads as TGCGCCAGCAGCTTGGACGGACAGGGGAATCAGCCCCAGCATTTT. The encoded protein is CASSLDGQGNQPQHF. The chain has TRBV5-1 and TRBJ1-5, with TRBD1 identical over 9 bases. CDR1 SGHRS and CDR2 YFSETQ come from the germline V gene. The CDR3 consists of 15 residues. V shed 0 bases and J 4 bases; nucleotides not matched to a gene: 2.

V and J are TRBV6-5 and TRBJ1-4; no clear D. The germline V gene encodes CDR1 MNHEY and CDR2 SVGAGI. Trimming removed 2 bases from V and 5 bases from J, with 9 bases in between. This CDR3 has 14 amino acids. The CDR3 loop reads CASSYGRVNEKLFF. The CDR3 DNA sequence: TGTGCCAGCAGTTACGGGAGGGTGAATGAAAAACTGTTTTTT.

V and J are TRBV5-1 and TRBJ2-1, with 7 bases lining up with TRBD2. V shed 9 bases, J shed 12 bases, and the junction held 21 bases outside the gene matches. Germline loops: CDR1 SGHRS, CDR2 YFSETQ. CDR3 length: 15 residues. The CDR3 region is CATAPLADEPRVQFF. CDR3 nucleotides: TGCGCCACTGCCCCTCTAGCGGACGAACCAAGGGTGCAGTTCTTC.

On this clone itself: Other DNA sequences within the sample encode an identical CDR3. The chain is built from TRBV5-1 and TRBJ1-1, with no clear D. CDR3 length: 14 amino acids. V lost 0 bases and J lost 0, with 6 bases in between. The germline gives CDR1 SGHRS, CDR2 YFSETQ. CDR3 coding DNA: TGCGCCAGCAGCTTGGACCGGGTGAACACTGAAGCTTTCTTT. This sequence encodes CASSLDRVNTEAFF.

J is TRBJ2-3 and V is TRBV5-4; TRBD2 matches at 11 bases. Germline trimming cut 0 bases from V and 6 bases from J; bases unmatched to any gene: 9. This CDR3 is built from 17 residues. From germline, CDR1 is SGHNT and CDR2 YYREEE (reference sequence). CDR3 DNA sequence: TGTGCCAGCAGCTTGGACCCTAGCGGGAGGTGGGCCGATACGCAGTATTTT. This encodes CASSLDPSGRWADTQYF.

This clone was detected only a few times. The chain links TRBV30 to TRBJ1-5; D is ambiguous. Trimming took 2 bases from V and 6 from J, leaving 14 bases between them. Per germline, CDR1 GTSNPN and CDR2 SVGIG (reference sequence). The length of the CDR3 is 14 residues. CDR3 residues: CAWSKDHIRQPQHF. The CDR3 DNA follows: TGTGCCTGGAGTAAGGACCACATTCGTCAGCCCCAGCATTTT.